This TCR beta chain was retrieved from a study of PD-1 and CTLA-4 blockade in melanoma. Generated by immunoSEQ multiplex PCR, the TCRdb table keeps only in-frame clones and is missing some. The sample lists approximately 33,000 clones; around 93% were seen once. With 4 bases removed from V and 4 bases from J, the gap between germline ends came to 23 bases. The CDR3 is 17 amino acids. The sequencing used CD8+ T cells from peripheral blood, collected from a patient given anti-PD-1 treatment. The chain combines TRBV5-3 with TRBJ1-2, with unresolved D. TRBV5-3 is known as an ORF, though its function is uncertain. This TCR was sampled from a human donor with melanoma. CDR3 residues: CARSPPEPHIAFYGYTF. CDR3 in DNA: TGTGCCAGAAGCCCGCCGGAACCCCATATCGCTTTCTATGGCTACACCTTC.